These T cell receptor beta chains were read from a single sample in a study of blood T cell repertoires in COVID-19. Clones were read by immunoSEQ multiplex PCR, and TCRdb kept only the in-frame ones, dropping some. Of fewer than 100,000 clones in the sample, 85% to 90% are singletons; the top ten hold approximately 19%. Sequenced: peripheral blood. The receptors were gathered from a man of 80 years or more in a cohort sampled during active COVID-19. The CDR3 runs from the conserved cysteine through the conserved F or W. The order of the fields is J gene, V gene, clone size, D gene, CDR3 DNA, CDR3 protein. D genes are given only for firm matches. Rows may omit the clone size; those that give it use once, few, many or a size class.

TRBJ1-2	TRBV19	-	TRBD1	TGTGCCAGTAGTGCTGAGGACAGGGGGCAGGAGGGCTACACCTTC	CASSAEDRGQEGYTF
TRBJ2-5	TRBV10-3	-	-	TGTGCCATCAGTGAGAGCCACTCGGAGACCCAGTACTTC	CAISESHSETQYF
TRBJ2-3	TRBV3-1/TRBV3-2	-	TRBD2	TGTGCCAGCAGCCAAGGGACTAGCGGGGGGCGGCGCACAGATACGCAGTATTTT	CASSQGTSGGRRTDTQYF
TRBJ2-1	TRBV11-2	-	TRBD2	TGTGCCAGCAGCTTAGGTAGCGGGGGCTACTACAATGAGCAGTTCTTC	CASSLGSGGYYNEQFF
TRBJ1-1	TRBV28	few	TRBD1	TGTGCCAGCAGGACAGGGCCAACTGGCGCTTTCTTT	CASRTGPTGAFF
TRBJ2-1	TRBV5-1	few	-	TGCGCCAGCAGCCCTCTAGCCACTTACAATGAGCAGTTCTTC	CASSPLATYNEQFF
TRBJ2-2	TRBV7-9	-	-	TGTGCCAGCAGCTCGGACTGGAACACCGGGGAGCTGTTTTTT	CASSSDWNTGELFF
TRBJ2-2	TRBV19	-	TRBD2	TGTGCCAGTAGTATTTCCCCCGGGAGGAGGTTTTCGAACACCGGGGAGCTGTTTTTT	CASSISPGRRFSNTGELFF
TRBJ2-7	TRBV4-1	-	TRBD1	TGCGCCAGCAGCCAAGGACAGGGTGTCTCCTACGAGCAGTACTTC	CASSQGQGVSYEQYF
TRBJ1-2	TRBV7-3	-	-	TGTGCCAGCAGCTCCGGAGATAACTATGGCTACACCTTC	CASSSGDNYGYTF